These 21 T cell receptor beta chains were sequenced from one sample in a study of technical replicates of blood from a handful of donors (dated by TCRdb to between 2016 and 2019). Preparation of the library involved the immunoSEQ multiplex PCR assay. The immuneACCESS repertoire file appears here via TCRdb, limited to in-frame rearrangements. These files lack a portion of the clones; in checked studies, under half of the deficit traces to unresolved V genes, and the cause of the others is not known. The sample contains around 70,000 clones, 95% of them found a single time. Approximately 0.26% of the sample rests with the top ten. Source material: T cells isolated from PBMCs. The receptors originated from a human donor in good health.

The chain employs TRBV10-3 and TRBJ1-2; a weak D match, TRBD1 (5 bases). The CDR3 runs 14 residues. Per germline, CDR1 ENHRY and CDR2 SYGVKD. V was cut by 10 bases and J by 4 bases, with 19 bases left in between. CDR3 loop: CATHDPGFAYGYTF. The DNA of the CDR3 is TGTGCCACCCATGACCCAGGGTTTGCCTATGGCTACACCTTC.

The rearrangement joins TRBV6-5 to TRBJ1-2; TRBD1 matches 9 bases. Germline values: CDR1 MNHEY, CDR2 SVGAGI. V trimming: 0 bases; J trimming: 8 bases; junction bases outside the gene matches: 4. The CDR3 is 14 amino acids. Written as DNA, the CDR3 is TGTGCCAGCAGTTACTCGGGACAGGGAGGGGGCTACACCTTC. Translation gives CASSYSGQGGGYTF.

This chain connects TRBV6-5 to TRBJ2-7, with 8 bases fitting TRBD2. CDR3 length: 14 residues. CDR1 MNHEY and CDR2 SVGAGI come from the germline V gene. The trim removed 6 bases at V and 6 bases at J, leaving 10 bases unmatched. The CDR3 sequence is CASRSLGTSPEQYF. CDR3 sequence (DNA): TGTGCCAGCAGGTCCCTAGGGACTAGTCCCGAGCAGTACTTC.

V is TRBV20-1 and J is TRBJ2-1, with D possibly matching TRBD2 (6 bases). The CDR3 is made up of 11 amino acids. The V gene's germline CDR1 is DFQATT and CDR2 SNEGSKA (reference sequence). Trimming cost V 6 bases and J 8 bases, with 11 bases left between them. CDR3 DNA: TGCAGTGCCCCGGGGGTATATGAGCAGTTCTTC. Translating gives CSAPGVYEQFF.

V usage is TRBV7-9 and J usage is TRBJ2-7, with 10 bases aligning to TRBD2. Germline V gene data show CDR1 as SEHNR and CDR2 as FQNEAQ (reference sequence). This CDR3 has 16 residues. With 4 bases clipped from V and 3 bases from J, the junction kept 9 bases outside the gene matches. The CDR3 DNA sequence: TGTGCCAGCAGCTCCTACCGGCTAGCGGGGGTCTACGAGCAGTACTTC. This codes for CASSSYRLAGVYEQYF.

This chain joins TRBV5-1 and TRBJ2-1; 9 bases fit TRBD1. The germline V gene has CDR1 SGHRS and CDR2 YFSETQ. The CDR3 length is 14 residues. V lost 7 bases and J lost 2; bases outside the gene matches: 4. For the CDR3, the DNA is TGCGCCAGCGAAAGGACAGGGGCCTACAATGAGCAGTTCTTC. Amino acids: CASERTGAYNEQFF.

This sequence joins TRBV7-9 and TRBJ2-3; 11 positions agree with TRBD1. This CDR3 has 15 residues. Per the germline V gene, CDR1 is SEHNR and CDR2 is FQNEAQ (reference sequence). The V segment lost 5 bases and the J segment 7 bases; nucleotides outside the gene matches: 8. CDR3 loop: CASSLPGQGVHTQYF. The CDR3 DNA sequence: TGTGCCAGCAGCCTTCCGGGACAGGGGGTGCATACGCAGTATTTT. The full variable domain, its missing parts supplied by reference TRBV7-9 and TRBJ2-3, is DTGVSQNPRHKITKRGQNVTFRCDPISEHNRLYWYRQTLGQGPEFLTYFQNEAQLEKSRLLSDRFSAERPKGSFSTLEIQRTEQGDSAMYLCASSLPGQGVHTQYFGPGTRLTVL.

The rearrangement joins TRBV5-1 to TRBJ2-1, with 8 bases matching TRBD1. The CDR3 has 16 amino acids. CDR1 is SGHRS and CDR2 is YFSETQ in the germline V gene. J was trimmed by 2 bases and V by 4 bases; bases with no gene match: 8. CDR3 sequence reads: CASSRLNRGAYNEQFF. The CDR3 bases are TGCGCCAGCAGCCGCCTCAACAGGGGGGCCTACAATGAGCAGTTCTTC.

The chain combines TRBV27 with TRBJ2-6, with D tentatively TRBD1 (5 bases). Germline V lookup: CDR1 MNHEY, CDR2 SMNVEV (reference sequence). With 10 bases removed from V and 0 bases from J, the gap between germline ends came to 10 bases. The CDR3 is 14 amino acids. In DNA, the CDR3 is TGTGCCACCACCGACAGCTCTGGGGCCAACGTCCTGACTTTC. Its protein product is CATTDSSGANVLTF.

The chain couples TRBV18 to TRBJ2-5; D is possibly TRBD1 (7 bases). CDR3 length: 15 amino acids. Germline V lookup: CDR1 KGHSH, CDR2 LQKENI. V was shortened by 5 bases and J by 2 bases, with 15 bases between the two germline ends. CDR3 DNA sequence: TGTGCCAGCTCAGCCCAGCAGGGGGGACAAGAGACCCAGTACTTC. It specifies CASSAQQGGQETQYF.

This clone appeared a single time. The chain employs TRBV30 and TRBJ1-1, with unresolved D. Between the trimmed V and J ends, which lost 2 bases and 1 base, there was a span of 8 bases. Germline V gives CDR1 GTSNPN, CDR2 SVGIG (reference sequence). The CDR3 is 13 amino acids. The CDR3 loop reads CAWSSGANTEAFF. The CDR3 region has the DNA TGTGCCTGGAGTAGCGGCGCGAACACTGAAGCTTTCTTT.

The rearrangement joins TRBV5-1 to TRBJ1-2; unclear D gene. The V gene lost 0 bases and the J gene lost 3 bases, with 9 bases spanning the gap. CDR1 SGHRS and CDR2 YFSETQ come from the germline V gene. The CDR3 is 14 residues long. CDR3 sequence (DNA): TGCGCCAGCAGCTTGGCCCGTCGGGACTATGGCTACACCTTC. Translated, it gives CASSLARRDYGYTF.

The rearrangement joins TRBV9 to TRBJ2-5; 7 bases fit TRBD1. CDR1 and CDR2 (germline): SGDLS, YYNGEE. Trimming took 4 bases from V and 3 from J; bases not matched to a gene: 9. The length of the CDR3 is 15 residues. The CDR3 region is CASSTHGQEKETQYF. The CDR3 region has the DNA TGTGCCAGCAGCACTCACGGACAGGAGAAAGAGACCCAGTACTTC.

This chain links TRBV18 with TRBJ2-1; D may be TRBD1 (8 bases). The germline V gene encodes CDR1 KGHSH and CDR2 LQKENI. The CDR3 sequence is 18 residues long. Trimming removed 0 bases from V and 9 bases from J, with 24 bases in between. The CDR3 protein is CASSPPRGQGGSPAEQFF. The CDR3 region has the DNA TGTGCCAGCTCACCACCCAGGGGGCAGGGCGGGAGTCCGGCTGAGCAGTTCTTC.

The V gene is TRBV21-1, the J gene TRBJ1-5; TRBD1 is the table's D call and was not checked against the DNA. TRBV21-1 is a listed pseudogene. The CDR3 spans 17 residues. This CDR3 is CASSKALFGRFDQPQHF. The CDR3 nucleotides read TGTGCCAGCAGCAAAGCGCTTTTCGGCAGGTTCGATCAGCCCCAGCATTTT.

This chain joins TRBV7-7 and TRBJ2-5, with TRBD2 identical over 11 bases. This CDR3 is 15 amino acids long. The germline V gene has CDR1 SSHAT and CDR2 FNYEAQ (reference sequence). V shed 6 bases, J shed 2 bases, and the junction held 5 bases outside the gene matches. Here the CDR3 DNA reads TGTGCCAGCAGATCGGGACTAGCGGAACAAGAGACCCAGTACTTC. It encodes CASRSGLAEQETQYF.

The CDR3 sequence is CAISEGPGGTYEQYF. CDR3 sequence (DNA): TGTGCCATCAGTGAGGGACCTGGAGGTACCTACGAGCAGTACTTC. The chain is built from TRBV10-3 and TRBJ2-7; perhaps TRBD2 as D (5 bases). V was pared by 2 bases and J by 2 bases, with 13 bases between. The CDR3 is 15 amino acids. CDR1 is ENHRY and CDR2 is SYGVKD in the germline V gene.

The chain combines TRBV5-1 with TRBJ2-7, with TRBD1 as a possible D gene (6 bases). This CDR3 region has 14 residues. The germline V gene has CDR1 SGHRS and CDR2 YFSETQ. V was shortened by 5 bases and J by 3 bases, with 15 bases between the two germline ends. The CDR3 loop is CASRIRDIYYEQYF. For the CDR3, the DNA is TGCGCCAGCAGAATTAGGGACATCTACTACGAGCAGTACTTC.

The rearrangement joins TRBV28 to TRBJ2-1; no clear D. V was shortened by 7 bases and J by 7 bases, with 8 bases between the two germline ends. CDR3 size: 11 residues. Germline V gene data show CDR1 as MDHEN and CDR2 as SYDVKM. This CDR3 is CASTIQNEQFF. The CDR3 bases are TGTGCCAGCACCATCCAGAATGAGCAGTTCTTC.

The CDR3 DNA reads as TGTGCCAGCAGTGACTCGAGGAGAACTAATGAAAAACTGTTTTTT. Protein product: CASSDSRRTNEKLFF. J is TRBJ1-4 and V is TRBV6-4; D gene ambiguous. V dropped 0 bases and J dropped 1 base, with 6 bases sitting between them. CDR3 length equals 15 residues. Germline CDR1 MRHNA, CDR2 SNTAGT.

Here the CDR3 DNA reads TGTGCCAGCAGCTTGTGGGACAGGGACACAGATACGCAGTATTTT. Its protein is CASSLWDRDTDTQYF. V is TRBV5-6 and J is TRBJ2-3, with 9 bases aligning to TRBD1. This CDR3 is 15 amino acids long. Germline loops: CDR1 SGHDT, CDR2 YYEEEE. The V gene end was trimmed by 1 base and the J gene end by 2 bases; junction bases not matched to a gene: 2. Variable domain in full (rest from reference TRBV5-6 and TRBJ2-3): DAGVTQSPTHLIKTRGQQVTLRCSPKSGHDTVSWYQQALGQGPQFIFQYYEEEERQRGNFPDRFSGHQFPNYSSELNVNALLLGDSALYLCASSLWDRDTDTQYFGPGTRLTVL.